This is a list of T cell receptor beta chains from one sample in a study of early T cells in non-severe SARS-CoV-2 infection. TCRdb itself ran the 5' RACE reads through MiXCR, one entry per CDR3 protein. The data show more than 60,000 distinct CDR3 sequences, with roughly an eighth seen just once and roughly 8.3% held by the top ten. The specimen was whole blood. The receptors stem from an adult who was a healthcare worker with PCR-confirmed SARS-CoV-2 infection or an uninfected control (not recorded which). Each CDR3 is given with its conserved first and last residue. The order of the fields is D gene, J gene, clone size, V gene, CDR3 DNA, CDR3 protein. D genes are given only for firm matches. Clone size is stated in some rows and not others, as once, few, many or a class when expanded.

TRBD2 TRBJ2-5 NA TRBV28 TGTGCCAGCAGTTTTACTAGCGGGCCAAGAGGGGAGACCCAGTACTTC CASSFTSGPRGETQYF
NA TRBJ1-2 NA TRBV20-1 TGCAGTGCCTTCGGGCGGCGGAAGGATGGCTACACCTTC CSAFGRRKDGYTF
TRBD2 TRBJ2-3 NA TRBV5-6 TGTGCCAGCAGCTTGGGAATAGCGGGAGGCACAGATACGCAGTATTTT CASSLGIAGGTDTQYF
NA TRBJ2-1 few TRBV7-9 TGTGCCAGCAGCTCCACCCCGGTGGTTGAGCAGTTCTTC CASSSTPVVEQFF
NA TRBJ2-2 many TRBV29-1 TGCAGCGCCAGCCCGGGGTCCGGGGAGCTGTTTTTT CSASPGSGELFF
NA TRBJ2-1 many TRBV2 TGTGCCAGCAGTGAGGCAGGGGAGTACAATGAGCAGTTCTTC CASSEAGEYNEQFF
TRBD1 TRBJ2-1 many TRBV4-2 TGTGCCAGCAGCCAAGTGCGACAGGGGGGAAACAATGAGCAGTTCTTC CASSQVRQGGNNEQFF
NA TRBJ2-7 NA TRBV6-4 TGTGCCAGCGCAAGGCCCTACGAGCAGTACTTC CASARPYEQYF
NA TRBJ2-7 NA TRBV29-1 TGCAGCGTTGGACAGTCCTACGAGCAGTACTTC CSVGQSYEQYF
NA TRBJ2-5 many TRBV7-7 TGTGCTAGCAGCCTGGGGGGACCGGCGGAGACCCAGTACTTC CASSLGGPAETQYF
NA TRBJ2-7 NA TRBV12-3/TRBV12-4 TGTGCCAGCAGTCCCGGGACCTACTACGAGCAGTACTTC CASSPGTYYEQYF
TRBD2 TRBJ2-7 many TRBV6-5 TGTGCCAGCAGTAGACTAGCGGGAGCAGGGTACGAGCAGTACTTC CASSRLAGAGYEQYF
TRBD1 TRBJ2-5 few TRBV2 TGTGCCAGCACCCGGACAGGGAACTTACAAGAGACCCAGTACTTC CASTRTGNLQETQYF
NA TRBJ1-1 NA TRBV28 TGTGCCAGCAGTGAGGGAGGGAGGCCTGAAGCTTTCTTT CASSEGGRPEAFF
NA TRBJ2-2 many TRBV7-2 TGTGCCAGCAGCTTACGTCCCGGGACAACCCACGGGGAGCTGTTTTTT CASSLRPGTTHGELFF
NA TRBJ2-1 NA TRBV29-1 TGCAGCGGAAACTCGGGACTTAGCTCCTACAATGAGCAGTTCTTC CSGNSGLSSYNEQFF
TRBD2 TRBJ2-3 few TRBV12-3/TRBV12-4 TGTGCCAGCAGGTCCACTAGCGGCGGCTCAGATACGCAGTATTTT CASRSTSGGSDTQYF
TRBD1 TRBJ1-5 many TRBV6-2/TRBV6-3 TGTGCCAGCAGTTACGCCGGGACAGGGGGAAATCAGCCCCAGCATTTT CASSYAGTGGNQPQHF
NA TRBJ2-7 NA TRBV6-6 TGTGCCAGCAGTTACTCGCGTAGCCGATCCCTGGGCGAGCAGTACTTC CASSYSRSRSLGEQYF
TRBD2 TRBJ2-1 NA TRBV20-1 TGCAGTGCTACCCGACTAGCGGGAGTCGTTACTTTGAGTGAGCAGTTCTTC CSATRLAGVVTLSEQFF
NA TRBJ2-3 few TRBV5-1 TGCGCCAGCAGCGTGGATAGCACAGATACGCAGTATTTT CASSVDSTDTQYF
NA TRBJ2-3 many TRBV2 TGTGCCACCAAAAGGGGCAGGAGCACAGATACGCAGTATTTT CATKRGRSTDTQYF
NA TRBJ1-5 NA TRBV6-1 TGTGCCAGCAGTGAAGCAAATAGCAATCAGCCCCAGCATTTT CASSEANSNQPQHF
NA TRBJ2-1 NA TRBV7-8 TGTGCCAGCAGCTCCCCTTTCGGAAATGAGCAGTTCTTC CASSSPFGNEQFF
TRBD1 TRBJ2-6 few TRBV14 TGTGCCAGCAGCCCCCGGGACAGGGGGTTTGGTGGGGCCAACGTCCTGACTTTC CASSPRDRGFGGANVLTF